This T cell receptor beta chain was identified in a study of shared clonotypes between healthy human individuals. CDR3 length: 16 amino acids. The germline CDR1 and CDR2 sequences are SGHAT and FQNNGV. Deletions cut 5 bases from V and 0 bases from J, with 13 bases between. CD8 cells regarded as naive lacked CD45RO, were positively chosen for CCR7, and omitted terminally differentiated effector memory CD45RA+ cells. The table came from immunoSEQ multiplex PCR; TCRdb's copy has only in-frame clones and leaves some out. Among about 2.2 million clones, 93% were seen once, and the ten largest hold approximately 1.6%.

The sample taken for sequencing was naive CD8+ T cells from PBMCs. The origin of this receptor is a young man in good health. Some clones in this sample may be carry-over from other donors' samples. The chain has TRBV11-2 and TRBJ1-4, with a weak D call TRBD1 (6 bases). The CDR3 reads CASSPGRGATNEKLFF. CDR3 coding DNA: TGTGCCAGCAGCCCAGGAAGGGGGGCAACTAATGAAAAACTGTTTTTT.